This entry describes one TCR beta chain. This clone was picked up one time. The antigen it binds to is not known. No much larger clone is present one base from it, and per-base qualities are unavailable. Receptor amplification or capture employed the immunoSEQ multiplex PCR assay. The table was pulled from immuneACCESS by TCRdb, which kept in-frame rearrangements only. Such tables lose some clones; where checked, under half of the loss comes from unresolved V genes, and the rest has no known cause. The sample records 25,000 to 35,000 clones, around 89% of which are singletons. The top ten hold 6.9% of the sample. This sample is drawn from a study of T cell changes during pregnancy in multiple sclerosis (dated by TCRdb to about 2019). Concerning the study at large: The study looked at changes in the T cell repertoire across pregnancy in women with multiple sclerosis.

V and J are trimmed by 5 bases and 4 bases, and the gene matches miss 17 bases of the junction. The germline V gene supplies CDR1 SGHTA and CDR2 FQGNSA. The CDR3 sequence holds 19 residues, the cysteine and phenylalanine included. The sequence is cut down to CDR3 DNA, 57 bases in frame from base 1. The specimen was CD8+ T cells from peripheral blood mononuclear cells, collected in the second trimester of pregnancy. The TCR comes from a female donor with multiple sclerosis, enrolled in a pregnancy study. The chain uses TRBV7-2 and TRBJ2-2, with 9 bases in between that match TRBD1. Here the CDR3 is given as CASSPGGDRDSTGTGELFF. The DNA sequence reads TGTGCCAGCAGCCCAGGTGGGGACAGGGACTCAACCGGCACCGGGGAGCTGTTTTTT.